Listed below are T cell receptor beta chains from one sample, sequenced in a study of blood T cell repertoires in COVID-19. Profiling relied on immunoSEQ multiplex PCR, and the TCRdb table lists in-frame clones only, not all of them. The sample records about 160,000 clones, 70% to 85% being singletons. Sequenced: peripheral blood. These receptor sequences come from a woman over 75 with acute or convalescent COVID-19. The CDR3 runs from the conserved cysteine through the conserved F or W. The D gene is left open where the match is weak. Some rows mark clone size as missing; the rest say once, few, many or name a class of expanded clone.

j_gene | d_gene | abundance | v_gene | CDR3nt | CDR3aa
TRBJ2-4 | - | - | TRBV2 | TGTGCCAGCAGTCCCAGCGGTGTAGCCAAAAACATTCAGTACTTC | CASSPSGVAKNIQYF
TRBJ2-6 | TRBD1 | - | TRBV3-1/TRBV3-2 | TGTGCCAGCAGCCAGAACCGACAGGGTTCCGGGGCCAACGTCCTGACTTTC | CASSQNRQGSGANVLTF
TRBJ2-7 | TRBD1 | - | TRBV7-2 | TGTGCCAGCAGCTGGCTCCCGGACAGGGATTCCGAGCAGTACTTC | CASSWLPDRDSEQYF
TRBJ2-7 | TRBD1 | once | TRBV27 | TGTGCCAGCACCGCCTCCGGGACAGCAACCTACGAGCAGTACTTC | CASTASGTATYEQYF
TRBJ1-6 | - | - | TRBV19 | TGTGCCAGTAGTATAAGCCAGGTCGGGGATTCACCCCTCCACTTT | CASSISQVGDSPLHF
TRBJ1-1 | - | - | TRBV19 | TGTGCCAGTTCGGGCAGGGTTATGAACACTGAAGCTTTCTTT | CASSGRVMNTEAFF
TRBJ1-1 | - | - | TRBV5-1 | TGCGCCAGCAGACTCTCCAATGGTGAAGCTTTCTTT | CASRLSNGEAFF
TRBJ1-1 | - | - | TRBV5-6 | TGTGCCAGCAGCTGGACAGACATGAACACTGAAGCTTTCTTT | CASSWTDMNTEAFF
TRBJ1-2 | TRBD1 | - | TRBV3-1/TRBV3-2 | TGTGCCAGCAGCCGTCCAGGGGGTGGCTACACCTTC | CASSRPGGGYTF
TRBJ1-5 | TRBD1 | - | TRBV6-2/TRBV6-3 | TGTGCCAGCAGCACGCATAAAACAGGGGGCGCGAGCAATCAGCCCCAGCATTTT | CASSTHKTGGASNQPQHF
TRBJ1-1 | - | - | TRBV29-1 | TGCAGCGTTGGAGAACAGGAATTTACTGAAGCTTTCTTT | CSVGEQEFTEAFF
TRBJ1-5 | - | - | TRBV18 | TGTGCCAGCTCACCCAGGGGTTTCAATCAGCCCCAGCATTTT | CASSPRGFNQPQHF
TRBJ1-3 | TRBD1 | - | TRBV5-1 | TGCGCCAGCGCCCTGGGGGGCGAGGGGGCCTTCTCTGGAAACACCATATATTTT | CASALGGEGAFSGNTIYF
TRBJ2-7 | - | - | TRBV19 | TGTGCCAGTGGGGCCCTATACGAGCAGTACTTC | CASGALYEQYF
TRBJ2-3 | - | - | TRBV7-9 | TGTGCCAGCAGCCTCACAGATACGCAGTATTTT | CASSLTDTQYF
TRBJ2-2 | TRBD1 | - | TRBV18 | TGTGCCAGCTCACGACAGGGGAGTGACACCGGGGAGCTGTTTTTT | CASSRQGSDTGELFF
TRBJ2-7 | TRBD1 | - | TRBV6-5 | TGTGCCAGCAGTTACAACCCGACAGGGTCCTCCTACGAGCAGTACTTC | CASSYNPTGSSYEQYF
TRBJ2-7 | - | - | TRBV10-3 | TGTGCCATCAGTGGGGGCGGCGGCCCCTCCTACGAGCAGTACTTC | CAISGGGGPSYEQYF
TRBJ2-5 | TRBD2 | - | TRBV7-8 | TGTGCCAGCAGCTTAGCGGGGAGGGACCAAGAGACCCAGTACTTC | CASSLAGRDQETQYF
TRBJ2-5 | - | - | TRBV5-6 | TGTGCCAGCAGCTCAACTCAGGGCCAAGAGACCCAGTACTTC | CASSSTQGQETQYF
TRBJ2-7 | TRBD1 | few | TRBV6-2/TRBV6-3 | TGTGCCAGCAGTTACGGCGACAGGGGGTACGAGCAGTACTTC | CASSYGDRGYEQYF
TRBJ2-7 | - | - | TRBV27 | TGTGCCAGCAGTTTAAGAGGCTCAGGAGGCGAGCAGTACTTC | CASSLRGSGGEQYF